Detailed here is one T cell receptor beta chain. Its specificity is unknown. These data originate in a study of cytomegalovirus exposure and HLA in healthy donors. Study results and caveats: An Asian-associated ancestry cluster reportedly showed fewer N-insertions than the roughly 700-donor mean in a later analysis. 87-base-pair reads could not separate some V segments, including TRBV6-2 and TRBV6-3. Presence/absence analyses assumed roughly uniform sequencing depth across donors, which may not hold.

PCR amplification relied on 60 Vbeta primers (plus 13 Jbeta primers). Clones were sequenced by immunoSEQ multiplex PCR, and TCRdb holds only the in-frame ones, with some missing. The sample records roughly 170,000 clones, over 70% being singletons. Germline assignment: CDR1 LNHDA and CDR2 SQIVND (reference sequence). Trimming took 6 bases from V and 2 from J; bases not matched to a gene: 3. The CDR3 contains 13 residues. The origin of this receptor is a woman aged 25 to 45 in good health and CMV-seropositive. Sequencing was done on a sample of PBMCs. The genes are TRBV19 and TRBJ2-7; 8 bases line up with TRBD1. The CDR3 bases are TGTGCCAGTAGGGACAGGGCAGCCTACGAGCAGTACTTC. This sequence encodes CASRDRAAYEQYF.